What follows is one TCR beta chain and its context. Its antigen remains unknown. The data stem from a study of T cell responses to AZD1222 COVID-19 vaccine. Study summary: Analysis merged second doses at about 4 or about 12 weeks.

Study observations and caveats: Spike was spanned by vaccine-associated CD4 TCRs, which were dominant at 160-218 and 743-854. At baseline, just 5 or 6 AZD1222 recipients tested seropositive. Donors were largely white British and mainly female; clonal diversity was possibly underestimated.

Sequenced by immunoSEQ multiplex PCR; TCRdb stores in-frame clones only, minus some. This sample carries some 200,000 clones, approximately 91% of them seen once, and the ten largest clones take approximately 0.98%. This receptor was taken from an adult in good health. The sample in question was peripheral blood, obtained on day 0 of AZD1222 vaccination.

CDR3 region: CASSPGLAAYEQYF. DNA for the CDR3: TGTGCCAGCAGTCCGGGACTAGCGGCTTACGAGCAGTACTTC. V is TRBV6-5 and J is TRBJ2-7, with 11 bases matching TRBD2. The CDR3 runs 14 residues. Trimming took 5 bases from V and 4 from J; bases not matched to a gene: 4. Germline CDR1 MNHEY, CDR2 SVGAGI.